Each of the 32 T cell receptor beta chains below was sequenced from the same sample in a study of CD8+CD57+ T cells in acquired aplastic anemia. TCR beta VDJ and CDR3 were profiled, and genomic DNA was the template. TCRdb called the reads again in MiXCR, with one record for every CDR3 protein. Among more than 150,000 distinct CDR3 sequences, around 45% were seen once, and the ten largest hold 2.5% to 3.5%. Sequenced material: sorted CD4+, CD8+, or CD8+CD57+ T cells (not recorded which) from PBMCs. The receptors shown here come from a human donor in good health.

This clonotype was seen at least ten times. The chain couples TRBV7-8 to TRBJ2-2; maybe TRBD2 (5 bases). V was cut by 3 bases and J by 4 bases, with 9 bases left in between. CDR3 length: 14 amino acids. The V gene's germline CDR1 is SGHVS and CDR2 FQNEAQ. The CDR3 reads CASSLLAGTGELFF. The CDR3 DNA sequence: TGTGCCAGCAGCTTGCTGGCGGGCACCGGGGAGCTGTTTTTT. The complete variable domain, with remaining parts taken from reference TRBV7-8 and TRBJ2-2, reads GAGVSQSPRYKVAKRGQDVALRCDPISGHVSLFWYQQALGQGPEFLTYFQNEAQLDKSGLPSDRFFAERPEGSVSTLKIQRTQQEDSAVYLCASSLLAGTGELFFGEGSRLTVL.

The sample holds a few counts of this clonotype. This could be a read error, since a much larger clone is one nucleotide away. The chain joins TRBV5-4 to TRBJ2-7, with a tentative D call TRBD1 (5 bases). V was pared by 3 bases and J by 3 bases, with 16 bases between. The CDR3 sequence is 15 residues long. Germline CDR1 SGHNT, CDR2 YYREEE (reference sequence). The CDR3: CASSYPGSISYEQYF. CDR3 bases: TGTGCCAGCAGCTACCCAGGGTCGATTAGCTACGAGCAGTACTTC.

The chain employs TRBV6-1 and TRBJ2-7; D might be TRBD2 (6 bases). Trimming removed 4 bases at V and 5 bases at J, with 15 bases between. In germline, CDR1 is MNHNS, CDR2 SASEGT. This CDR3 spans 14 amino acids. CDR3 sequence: CASSGDGRGNEQYF. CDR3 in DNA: TGTGCCAGCAGTGGAGACGGGCGGGGCAACGAGCAGTACTTC.

For the CDR3, the DNA is TGTGCCAGTAGTACCCCTCGCGGCTACACCTTC. Translation: CASSTPRGYTF. The chain couples TRBV19 to TRBJ1-2, with D unclear. With 4 bases removed from V and 8 bases from J, the gap between germline ends came to 8 bases. This CDR3 contains 11 residues. Looked up from germline, CDR1 is LNHDA and CDR2 is SQIVND (reference sequence).

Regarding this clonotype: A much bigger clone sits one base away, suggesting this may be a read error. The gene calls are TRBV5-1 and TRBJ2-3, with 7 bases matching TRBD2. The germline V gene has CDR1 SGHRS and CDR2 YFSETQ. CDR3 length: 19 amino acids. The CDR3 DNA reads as TGCGACAGCAGCTTTTCACAACGAGGGAGCGGGGCGGCCACAGATACGCAGTATTTT. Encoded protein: CDSSFSQRGSGAATDTQYF.

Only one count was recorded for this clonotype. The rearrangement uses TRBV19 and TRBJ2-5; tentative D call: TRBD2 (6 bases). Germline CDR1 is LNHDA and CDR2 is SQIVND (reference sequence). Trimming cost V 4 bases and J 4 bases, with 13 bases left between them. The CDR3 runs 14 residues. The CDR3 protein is CASSTGGGRETQYF. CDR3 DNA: TGTGCCAGTAGTACCGGGGGAGGACGAGAGACCCAGTACTTC.

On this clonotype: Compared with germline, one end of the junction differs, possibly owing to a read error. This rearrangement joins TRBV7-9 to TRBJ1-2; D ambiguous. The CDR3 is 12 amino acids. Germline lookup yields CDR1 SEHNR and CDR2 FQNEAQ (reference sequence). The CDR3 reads CASSLESYGNTF. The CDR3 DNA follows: TGTGCTAGCAGCTTAGAAAGCTATGGCAACACCTTC.

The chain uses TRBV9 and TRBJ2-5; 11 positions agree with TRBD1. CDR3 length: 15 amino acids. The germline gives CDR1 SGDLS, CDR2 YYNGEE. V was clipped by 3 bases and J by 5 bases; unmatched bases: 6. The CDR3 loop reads CASSARDRGTETQYF. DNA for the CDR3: TGTGCCAGCAGCGCCCGGGACAGGGGGACGGAGACCCAGTACTTC.

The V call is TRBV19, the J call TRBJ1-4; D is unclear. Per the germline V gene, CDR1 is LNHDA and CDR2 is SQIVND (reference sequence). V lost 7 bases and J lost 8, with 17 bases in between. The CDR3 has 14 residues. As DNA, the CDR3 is TGTGCCAGTAATTTGGGCCTCGCGGAGGAAAAACTGTTTTTT. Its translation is CASNLGLAEEKLFF.

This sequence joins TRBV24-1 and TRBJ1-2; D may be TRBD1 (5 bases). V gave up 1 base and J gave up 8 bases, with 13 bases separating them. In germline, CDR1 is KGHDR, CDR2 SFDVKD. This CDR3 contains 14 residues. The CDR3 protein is CATSDFDGARGYTF. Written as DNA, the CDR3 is TGTGCCACCAGTGATTTTGACGGGGCGAGAGGCTACACCTTC.

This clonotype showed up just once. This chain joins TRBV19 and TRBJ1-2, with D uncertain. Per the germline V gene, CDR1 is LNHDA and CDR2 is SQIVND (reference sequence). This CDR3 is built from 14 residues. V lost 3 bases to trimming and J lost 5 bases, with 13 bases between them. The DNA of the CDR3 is TGTGCCAGTAGTATTGGGGTTGAGGCGTATGGCTACACCTTC. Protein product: CASSIGVEAYGYTF.

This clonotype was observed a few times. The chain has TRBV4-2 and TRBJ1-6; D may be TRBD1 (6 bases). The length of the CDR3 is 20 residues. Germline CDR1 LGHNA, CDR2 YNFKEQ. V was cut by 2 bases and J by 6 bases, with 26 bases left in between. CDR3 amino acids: CASSQRPQGSLLRVNSPLHF. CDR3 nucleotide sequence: TGTGCCAGCAGCCAAAGACCCCAGGGGTCCTTACTTCGGGTTAATTCACCCCTCCACTTT.

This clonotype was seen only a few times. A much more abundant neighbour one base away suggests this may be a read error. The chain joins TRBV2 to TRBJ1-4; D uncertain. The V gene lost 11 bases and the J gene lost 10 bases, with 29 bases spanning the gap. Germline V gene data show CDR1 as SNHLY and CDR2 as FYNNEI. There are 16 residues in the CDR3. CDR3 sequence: CAGNLFGGQIGGKLFF. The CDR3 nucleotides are TGTGCCGGCAACCTGTTCGGAGGTCAGATTGGTGGAAAACTGTTTTTT.

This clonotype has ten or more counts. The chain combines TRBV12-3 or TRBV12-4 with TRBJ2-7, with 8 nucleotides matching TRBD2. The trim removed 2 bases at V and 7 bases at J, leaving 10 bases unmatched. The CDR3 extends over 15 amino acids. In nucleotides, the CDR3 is TGTGCCAGCAGTTTACCAGCGGGAGCGGGCGGGGAGCAGTACTTC. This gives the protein CASSLPAGAGGEQYF.

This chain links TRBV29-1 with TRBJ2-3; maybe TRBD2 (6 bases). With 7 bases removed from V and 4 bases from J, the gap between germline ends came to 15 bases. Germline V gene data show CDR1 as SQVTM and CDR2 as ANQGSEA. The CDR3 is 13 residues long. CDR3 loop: CSATGVGADTQYF. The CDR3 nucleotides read TGCAGCGCTACGGGGGTGGGTGCAGATACGCAGTATTTT.

The CDR3 DNA sequence: TGTGCCTGGAGTGCGGGACAGACATACTATGGCTACACCTTC. It specifies CAWSAGQTYYGYTF. The rearrangement uses TRBV30 and TRBJ1-2, with 7 nucleotides matching TRBD1. Unmatched junction bases numbered 5, after V lost 1 base and J lost 3 bases. The CDR3 spans 14 residues. Per germline, CDR1 GTSNPN and CDR2 SVGIG (reference sequence).

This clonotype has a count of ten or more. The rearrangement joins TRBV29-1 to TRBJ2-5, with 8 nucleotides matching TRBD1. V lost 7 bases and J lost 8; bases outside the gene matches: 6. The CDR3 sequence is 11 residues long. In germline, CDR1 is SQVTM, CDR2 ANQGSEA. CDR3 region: CSGEQGVTQYF. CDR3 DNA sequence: TGCAGCGGGGAACAGGGGGTCACCCAGTACTTC.

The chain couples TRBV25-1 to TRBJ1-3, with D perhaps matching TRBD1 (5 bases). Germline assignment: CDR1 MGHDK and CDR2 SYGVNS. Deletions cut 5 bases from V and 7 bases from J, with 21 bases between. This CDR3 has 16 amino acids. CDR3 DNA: TGTGCCAGCAGTCCGGGGGGGTCCACGGCCCTCAACACCATATATTTT. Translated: CASSPGGSTALNTIYF.

CDR3 nucleotides: TGCAGTGCGTCTAAGGGGGCATACGATACGCAGTATTTT. This codes for CSASKGAYDTQYF. V is TRBV20-1 and J is TRBJ2-3; 7 bases map to TRBD1. J lost 6 bases, V lost 6 bases, and 9 bases had no gene match. Germline V CDR1 and CDR2: DFQATT, SNEGSKA (reference sequence). The CDR3 runs to 13 residues.

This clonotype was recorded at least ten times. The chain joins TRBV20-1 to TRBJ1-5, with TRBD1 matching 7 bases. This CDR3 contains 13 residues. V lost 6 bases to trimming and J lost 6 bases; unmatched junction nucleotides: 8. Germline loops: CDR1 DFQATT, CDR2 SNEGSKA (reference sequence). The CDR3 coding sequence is TGCAGTGCCGAAACAGGGGCGGGTCAGCCCCAGCATTTT. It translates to CSAETGAGQPQHF.

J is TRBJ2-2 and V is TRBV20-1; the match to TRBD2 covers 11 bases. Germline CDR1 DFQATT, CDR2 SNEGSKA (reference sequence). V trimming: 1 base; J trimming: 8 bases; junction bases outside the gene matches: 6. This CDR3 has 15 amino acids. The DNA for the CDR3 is TGCAGTGCTAGAGTACTAGCGGGAGTGGGTGGGGAGCTGTTTTTT. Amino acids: CSARVLAGVGGELFF.

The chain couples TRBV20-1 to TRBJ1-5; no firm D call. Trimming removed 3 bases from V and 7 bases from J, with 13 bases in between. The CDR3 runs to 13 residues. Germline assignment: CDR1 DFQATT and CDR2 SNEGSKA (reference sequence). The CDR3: CSASKLPSQPQHF. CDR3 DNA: TGCAGTGCTAGCAAGCTTCCCTCACAGCCCCAGCATTTT.

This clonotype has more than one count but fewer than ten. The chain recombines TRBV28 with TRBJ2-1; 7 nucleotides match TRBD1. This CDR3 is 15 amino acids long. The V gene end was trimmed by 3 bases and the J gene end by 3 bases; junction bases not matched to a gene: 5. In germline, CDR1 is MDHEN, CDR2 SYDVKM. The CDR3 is CASSLDRRLYNEQFF. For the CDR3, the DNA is TGTGCCAGCAGTTTGGACAGGCGCCTCTACAATGAGCAGTTCTTC.

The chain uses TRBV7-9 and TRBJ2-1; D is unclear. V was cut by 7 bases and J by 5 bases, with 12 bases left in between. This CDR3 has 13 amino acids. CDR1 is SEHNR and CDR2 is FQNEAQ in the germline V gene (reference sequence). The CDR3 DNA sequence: TGTGCCAGCACCTCTCCCGGTAACAATGAGCAGTTCTTC. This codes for CASTSPGNNEQFF.

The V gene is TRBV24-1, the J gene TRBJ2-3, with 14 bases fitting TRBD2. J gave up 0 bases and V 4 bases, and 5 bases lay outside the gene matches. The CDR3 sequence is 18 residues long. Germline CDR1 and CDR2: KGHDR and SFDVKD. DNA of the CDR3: TGTGCCACCAGTGACGCGGGACTAGCGGGAGATAGCACAGATACGCAGTATTTT. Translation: CATSDAGLAGDSTDTQYF.

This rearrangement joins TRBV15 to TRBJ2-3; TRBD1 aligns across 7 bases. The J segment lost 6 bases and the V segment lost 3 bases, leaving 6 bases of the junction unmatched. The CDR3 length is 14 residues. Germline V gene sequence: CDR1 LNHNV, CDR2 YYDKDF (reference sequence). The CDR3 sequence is CATSRDKGADTQYF. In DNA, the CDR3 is TGTGCCACCAGCAGGGATAAGGGGGCGGATACGCAGTATTTT.

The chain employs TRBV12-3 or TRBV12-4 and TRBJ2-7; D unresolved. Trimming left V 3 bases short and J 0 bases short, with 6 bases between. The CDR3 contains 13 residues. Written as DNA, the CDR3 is TGTGCCAGCAGTTTCGGTACCTCCTACGAGCAGTACTTC. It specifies CASSFGTSYEQYF.

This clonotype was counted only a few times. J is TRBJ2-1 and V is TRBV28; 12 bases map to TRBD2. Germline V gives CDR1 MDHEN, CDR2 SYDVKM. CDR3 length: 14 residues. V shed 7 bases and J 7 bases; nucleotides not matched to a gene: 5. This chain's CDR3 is CASKTSGRRNEQFF. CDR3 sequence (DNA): TGTGCCAGCAAAACTAGCGGGAGGAGGAATGAGCAGTTCTTC.

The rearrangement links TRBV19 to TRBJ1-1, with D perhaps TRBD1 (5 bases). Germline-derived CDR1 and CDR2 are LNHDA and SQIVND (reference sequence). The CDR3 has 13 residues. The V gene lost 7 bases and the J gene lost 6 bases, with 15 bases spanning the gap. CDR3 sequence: CASTHPEQAEAFF. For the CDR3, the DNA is TGTGCCAGTACCCATCCGGAACAGGCTGAAGCTTTCTTT.

The CDR3 DNA sequence: TGTGCCAGTAGTATCTTAGGGACAGGGGGTCAGGAGCAGTACTTC. Translated, it gives CASSILGTGGQEQYF. V gene TRBV19 combines with J gene TRBJ2-7, with 11 positions matching TRBD1. Germline loops: CDR1 LNHDA, CDR2 SQIVND (reference sequence). V lost 3 bases and J lost 7; bases outside the gene matches: 8. This CDR3 has 15 amino acids.

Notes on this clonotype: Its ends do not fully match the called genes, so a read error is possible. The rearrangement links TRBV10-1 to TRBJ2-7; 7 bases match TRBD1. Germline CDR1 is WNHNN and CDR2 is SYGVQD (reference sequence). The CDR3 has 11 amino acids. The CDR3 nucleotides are TGTGCCATCAGGGACAGCTACGAGCAGTACTTC. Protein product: CAIRDSYEQYF.

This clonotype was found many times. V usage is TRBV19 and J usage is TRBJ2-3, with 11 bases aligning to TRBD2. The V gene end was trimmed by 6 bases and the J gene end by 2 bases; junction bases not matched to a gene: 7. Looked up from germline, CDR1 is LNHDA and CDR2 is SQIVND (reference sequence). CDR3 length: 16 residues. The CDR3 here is CASRGPSGRITDTQYF. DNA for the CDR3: TGTGCCAGTAGAGGTCCTAGCGGGAGGATCACAGATACGCAGTATTTT.